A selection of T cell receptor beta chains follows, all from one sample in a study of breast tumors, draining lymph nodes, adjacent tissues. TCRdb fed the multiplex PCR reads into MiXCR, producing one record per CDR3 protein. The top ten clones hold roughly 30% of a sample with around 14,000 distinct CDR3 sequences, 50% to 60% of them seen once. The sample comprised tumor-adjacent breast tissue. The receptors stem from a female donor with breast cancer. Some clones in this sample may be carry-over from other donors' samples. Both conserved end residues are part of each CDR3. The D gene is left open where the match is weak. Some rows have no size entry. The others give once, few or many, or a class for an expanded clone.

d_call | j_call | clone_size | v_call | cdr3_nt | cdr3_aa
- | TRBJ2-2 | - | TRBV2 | TGTGCCAGCAGAGAGACAGTCGCGAACACCGGGGAGCTGTTTTTT | CASRETVANTGELFF
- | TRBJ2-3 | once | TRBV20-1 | TGCAGTGCAGATCCGGGAGTCGTCACAGATACGCAGTATTTT | CSADPGVVTDTQYF
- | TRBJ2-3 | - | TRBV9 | TGTGCCAGCAGCCCGGTTCGGACAGATACGCAGTATTTT | CASSPVRTDTQYF
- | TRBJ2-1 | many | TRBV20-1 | TGCAGTGCTAGCAGGCGCAATGAGCAGTTCTTC | CSASRRNEQFF
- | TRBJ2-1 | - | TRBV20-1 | TGCAGTGCTAGCGGGGGCTACAATGAGCAGTTCTTC | CSASGGYNEQFF
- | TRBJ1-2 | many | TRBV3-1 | TGTGCCAGCAGCCAAGTGTCAAGTGGCGGCTACACCTTC | CASSQVSSGGYTF
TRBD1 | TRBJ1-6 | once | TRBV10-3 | TGTGCCATCATGGACAGGGGTTCACCCCTCCACTTT | CAIMDRGSPLHF
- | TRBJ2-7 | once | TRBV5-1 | TGCGCCAGCAGCTTGAACAGGGTGAGGGAGCAGTACTTC | CASSLNRVREQYF
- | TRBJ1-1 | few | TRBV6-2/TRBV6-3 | TGTGCCAGCAACCCACAGGGACTGCACACTGAAGCTTTCTTT | CASNPQGLHTEAFF
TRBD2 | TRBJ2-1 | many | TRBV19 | TGTGCCAGTAGTAGTAGCGGGAGGGCCGGTGAGCAGTTCTTC | CASSSSGRAGEQFF
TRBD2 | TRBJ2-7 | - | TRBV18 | TGTGCCAGCTCACCACTCACTAGCGAACTCTCCTACGAGCAGTACTTC | CASSPLTSELSYEQYF
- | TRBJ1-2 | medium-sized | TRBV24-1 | TGTGCCACCAGTGATTCCCTTGATGGCTACACCTTC | CATSDSLDGYTF
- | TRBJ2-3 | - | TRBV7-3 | TGTGCCAGCAGCTTCGACACTCGCGATACGCAGTATTTT | CASSFDTRDTQYF
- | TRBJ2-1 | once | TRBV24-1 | TGTGCCACCAGTGATTCAACAGGACTTTACAATGAGCAGTTCTTC | CATSDSTGLYNEQFF
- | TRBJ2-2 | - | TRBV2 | TGTGCCAGCAGTGAACAGGCCACCGGGGAGCTGTTTTTT | CASSEQATGELFF
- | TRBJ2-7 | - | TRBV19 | TGTGCCAGTAGTAGGGTGGGGGGCGACGAGCAGTACTTC | CASSRVGGDEQYF
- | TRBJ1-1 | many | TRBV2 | TGTGCCAGCAGGGCCCTAACCAGCCGCACTGAAGCTTTCTTT | CASRALTSRTEAFF
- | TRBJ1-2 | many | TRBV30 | TGTGCCTGGAGCCTCCAGACTAACTATGGCTACACCTTC | CAWSLQTNYGYTF
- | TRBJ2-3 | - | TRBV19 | TGTGCCAGTACCATAGGGGGGGGGCAGTACACAGATACGCAGTATTTT | CASTIGGGQYTDTQYF
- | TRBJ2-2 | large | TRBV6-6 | TGTGCCAGCAGTTACTCGAGGGCAGCGAACACCGGGGAGCTGTTTTTT | CASSYSRAANTGELFF
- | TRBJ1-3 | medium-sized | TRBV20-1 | TGCAGTGCGCTCAAGCGGGACGCCGGCTCTGGAAACACCATATATTTT | CSALKRDAGSGNTIYF
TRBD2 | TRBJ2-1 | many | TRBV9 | TGTGCCAGCAGCGTAGGGGTAGCGGGAGCCCATGAGCAGTTCTTC | CASSVGVAGAHEQFF
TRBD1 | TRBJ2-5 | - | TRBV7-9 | TGTGCCAGCAGCTTCGGGACAGGGGGGCATCAAGAGACCCAGTACTTC | CASSFGTGGHQETQYF
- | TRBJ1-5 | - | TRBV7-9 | TGTGCCAGCAGCTTAGAAACAGGTCAGCCCCAGCATTTT | CASSLETGQPQHF
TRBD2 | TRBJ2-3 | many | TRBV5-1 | TGCGCCAGCAGGCCTAGCGGGGGGGTTGGAGATACGCAGTATTTT | CASRPSGGVGDTQYF
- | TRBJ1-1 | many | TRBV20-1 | TGCAGTGCGGCATTGAACACTGAAGCTTTCTTT | CSAALNTEAFF
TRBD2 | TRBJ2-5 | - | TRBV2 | TGTGCCAGCAGTGTTGCTAGCGGGATTGAGACCCAGTACTTC | CASSVASGIETQYF
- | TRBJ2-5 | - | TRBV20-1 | TGCAGTGCTAGAGAGGGGGAGGCGACCCAGTACTTC | CSAREGEATQYF
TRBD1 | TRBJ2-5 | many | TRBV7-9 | TGTGCCAGCGGCTACCCACAGGGGACCGGCCGGGAGACCCAGTACTTC | CASGYPQGTGRETQYF
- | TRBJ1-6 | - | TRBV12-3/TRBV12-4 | TGTGCCAGCAGTTTGGCCAGGGGTCCCCTCCACTTT | CASSLARGPLHF
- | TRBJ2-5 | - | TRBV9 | TGTGCCAGCAGCGTAAGCCCATCTAGCGCACAAGAGACCCAGTACTTC | CASSVSPSSAQETQYF
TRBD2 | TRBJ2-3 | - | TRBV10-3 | TGTGCCATCAGCGGACTAGCGGGCACAGATACGCAGTATTTT | CAISGLAGTDTQYF
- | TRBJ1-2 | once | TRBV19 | TGTGCCAGTAGTTCGGGACCGTATGGCTACACCTTC | CASSSGPYGYTF
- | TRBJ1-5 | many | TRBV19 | TGTGCCAGTAGTGAAACAGCGAGCTCGCCCCAGCATTTT | CASSETASSPQHF
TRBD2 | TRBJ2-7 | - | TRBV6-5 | TGTGCCAGCAGTAGGGGAGGAACGGGGGGGGTGTGCGAGCAGTACTTC | CASSRGGTGGVCEQYF
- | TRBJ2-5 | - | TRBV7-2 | TGTGCCAGCAGCTGGCAGCAAGAGACCCAGTACTTC | CASSWQQETQYF
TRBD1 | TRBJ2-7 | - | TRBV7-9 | TGTGCCAGCGGCCGACAGGGATGGTACGAGCAGTACTTC | CASGRQGWYEQYF
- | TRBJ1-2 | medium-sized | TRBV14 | TGTGCCAGCAGCCGGGAGAACTATGGCTACACCTTC | CASSRENYGYTF
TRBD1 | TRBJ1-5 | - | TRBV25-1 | TGTGCCAGCAATCTTTACAGGGGAAGTGGAAATCAGCCCCAGCATTTT | CASNLYRGSGNQPQHF
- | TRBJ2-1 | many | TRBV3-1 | TGTGCCAGCAGGGCTACGGGAGTAGGGGAAGGCAATGAGCAGTTCTTC | CASRATGVGEGNEQFF
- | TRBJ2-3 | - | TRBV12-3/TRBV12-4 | TGTGCCAGCAGTTTATTACGGGATACGCAGTATTTT | CASSLLRDTQYF
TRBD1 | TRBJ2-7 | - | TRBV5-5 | TGTGCCAGCAGTCTGACAGGGGGCGACGAGCAGTACTTC | CASSLTGGDEQYF
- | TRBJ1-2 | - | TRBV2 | TGTGCCAGCAGTGAGCCCCCCCCCATAGACGGAATTAACGATGGCTACACCTTC | CASSEPPPIDGINDGYTF
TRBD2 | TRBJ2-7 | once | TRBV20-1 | TGCAGTGCTAGTCGTAAAGGGACTAGCGGGAGCGACGAGCAGTACTTC | CSASRKGTSGSDEQYF
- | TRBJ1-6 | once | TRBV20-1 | TGCAGTGCTAGAACAGGAGGAACAACCCATTCGCCCCTCCACTTT | CSARTGGTTHSPLHF
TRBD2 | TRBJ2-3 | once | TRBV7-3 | TGTGCCAGCAGCAGAGGAGGGAGGGGTGGCACAGATACGCAGTATTTT | CASSRGGRGGTDTQYF
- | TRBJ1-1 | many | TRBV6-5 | TGTGCCAGCAGTTACAGGGGGGGGATAGAAGCTTTCTTT | CASSYRGGIEAFF
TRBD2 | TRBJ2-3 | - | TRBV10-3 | TGTGCCATCAGTGATTATGTCGCGGGAGGATCGACAGATACGCAGTATTTT | CAISDYVAGGSTDTQYF
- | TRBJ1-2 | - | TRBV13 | TGTGCCAGCAGCTCGAGCCTGGCCGCCCCCCTCTATGGCTACACCTTC | CASSSSLAAPLYGYTF